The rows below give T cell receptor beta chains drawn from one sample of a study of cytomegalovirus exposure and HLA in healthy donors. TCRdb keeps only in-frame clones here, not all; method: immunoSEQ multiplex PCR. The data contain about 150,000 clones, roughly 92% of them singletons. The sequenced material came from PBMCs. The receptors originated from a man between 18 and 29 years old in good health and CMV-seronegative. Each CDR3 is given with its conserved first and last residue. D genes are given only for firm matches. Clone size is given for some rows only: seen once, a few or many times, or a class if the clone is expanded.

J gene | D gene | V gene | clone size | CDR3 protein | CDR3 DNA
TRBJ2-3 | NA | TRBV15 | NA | CATSGDVTGSTDTQYF | TGTGCCACCAGCGGAGACGTGACAGGATCCACAGATACGCAGTATTTT
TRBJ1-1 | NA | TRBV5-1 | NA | CASRPWGDTEAFF | TGCGCCAGCAGGCCGTGGGGAGACACTGAAGCTTTCTTT
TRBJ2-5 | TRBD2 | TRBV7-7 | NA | CASSLREGLETQYF | TGTGCCAGCAGCTTACGGGAGGGCCTGGAGACCCAGTACTTC
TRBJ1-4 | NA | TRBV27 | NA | CASSLSTAYRGIDEKLFF | TGTGCCAGCAGTTTATCTACGGCTTATCGGGGGATTGATGAAAAACTGTTTTTT
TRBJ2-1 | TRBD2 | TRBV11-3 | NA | CASSHPSGRGSYNEQFF | TGTGCCAGCAGCCATCCTAGCGGGAGGGGCTCCTACAATGAGCAGTTCTTC
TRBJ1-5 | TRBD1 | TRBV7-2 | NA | CASRFGTGANQPQHF | TGTGCCAGCAGATTTGGAACAGGGGCCAATCAGCCCCAGCATTTT
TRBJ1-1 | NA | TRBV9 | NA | CASSVGGEKNTEAFF | TGTGCCAGCAGCGTAGGTGGGGAGAAGAACACTGAAGCTTTCTTT
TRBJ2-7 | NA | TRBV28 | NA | CASSVQAPRGEQYF | TGTGCCAGCAGTGTCCAGGCCCCACGTGGCGAGCAGTACTTC
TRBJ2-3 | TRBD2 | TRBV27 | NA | CASSPGTNPIRQYF | TGTGCCAGCAGTCCGGGGACTAACCCAATAAGACAGTATTTT
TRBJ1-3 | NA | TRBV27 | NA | CASSLSAGDRWNTIYF | TGTGCCAGCAGTTTATCGGCCGGAGACCGGTGGAACACCATATATTTT
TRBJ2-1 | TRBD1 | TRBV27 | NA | CASSTYRGKGNEQFF | TGTGCCAGCAGTACTTACAGGGGGAAGGGAAATGAGCAGTTCTTC
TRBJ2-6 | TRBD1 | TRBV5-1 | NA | CASRAGQGFLSGANVLTF | TGCGCCAGCAGAGCCGGACAGGGGTTCCTCTCTGGGGCCAACGTCCTGACTTTC
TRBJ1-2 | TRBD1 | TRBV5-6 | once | CASSWTGDYGYTF | TGTGCCAGCAGCTGGACAGGGGACTATGGCTACACCTTC
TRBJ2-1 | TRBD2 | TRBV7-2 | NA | CASSFGLAVDNEQFF | TGTGCCAGCAGCTTCGGTCTAGCGGTAGACAATGAGCAGTTCTTC
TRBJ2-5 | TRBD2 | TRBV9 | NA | CASSGGLAGGQETQYF | TGTGCCAGCAGCGGGGGACTAGCGGGAGGTCAAGAGACCCAGTACTTC
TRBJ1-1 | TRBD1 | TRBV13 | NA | CASSLGDRVNTEAFF | TGTGCCAGCAGCTTAGGGGACAGGGTGAACACTGAAGCTTTCTTT
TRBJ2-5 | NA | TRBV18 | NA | CASSSQSGTEETQYF | TGTGCCAGCTCATCACAATCCGGGACTGAAGAGACCCAGTACTTC